Below are 22 T cell receptor beta chains sequenced from a single sample in a study of T cell responses to AZD1222 COVID-19 vaccine. This table comes from immunoSEQ multiplex PCR, and its TCRdb copy is limited to in-frame clones, with some not included. The sample contains 150,000 to 180,000 clones, about 88% of which appear only once. The sample here was peripheral blood, taken on day 0 of AZD1222 vaccination. Every receptor here comes from an adult in good health.

The chain is built from TRBV5-1 and TRBJ2-2, with a weak D call TRBD2 (6 bases). The CDR3 sequence is 17 residues long. Deletions cut 2 bases from V and 4 bases from J, with 18 bases between. Germline loops: CDR1 SGHRS, CDR2 YFSETQ. CDR3 DNA sequence: TGCGCCAGCAGCTTCAGGGACTCTACATCTGGCACCGGGGAGCTGTTTTTT. Its translation is CASSFRDSTSGTGELFF.

The CDR3 sequence is CASTPPAGRASYEQYF. CDR3 DNA: TGCGCCAGCACCCCGCCCGCGGGCCGTGCTTCCTACGAGCAGTACTTC. This chain uses TRBV23-1 with TRBJ2-7; D is perhaps TRBD2 (5 bases). TRBV23-1 is designated an ORF whose function remains uncertain. Trimming removed 7 bases at V and 1 base at J, with 20 bases between. There are 16 residues in the CDR3.

V gene TRBV5-4 combines with J gene TRBJ2-1; D gene uncertain. V lost 0 bases to trimming and J lost 10 bases, with 5 bases between them. The germline gives CDR1 SGHNT, CDR2 YYREEE (reference sequence). CDR3 size: 11 residues. The CDR3 DNA follows: TGTGCCAGCAGCTTGGGGTCAGAGCAGTTCTTC. Its protein is CASSLGSEQFF.

The chain employs TRBV27 and TRBJ1-2, with TRBD1 matching over 9 bases. CDR3 length equals 19 residues. The V gene end was trimmed by 6 bases and the J gene end by 0 bases; junction bases not matched to a gene: 17. Germline V gene data show CDR1 as MNHEY and CDR2 as SMNVEV (reference sequence). This chain's CDR3 is CASRFRGTGKGDSNYGYTF. Here the CDR3 DNA reads TGTGCCAGCAGGTTTCGGGGGACAGGGAAAGGGGATTCTAACTATGGCTACACCTTC.

This clone has only one observation. The gene calls are TRBV4-1 and TRBJ1-5; 8 nucleotides line up with TRBD1. The CDR3 runs to 16 residues. Per the germline V gene, CDR1 is MGHRA and CDR2 is YSYEKL. V was pared by 4 bases and J by 9 bases, with 14 bases of the junction left unmatched. The CDR3 bases are TGCGCCAGCAGCCTAACCCCGAGGCAGGGGGCCGCGCCCCAGCATTTT. It encodes CASSLTPRQGAAPQHF.

V usage is TRBV5-5 and J usage is TRBJ1-1; D unresolved. This CDR3 has 16 amino acids. In germline, CDR1 is SGHKS, CDR2 YYEKEE (reference sequence). V was cut by 3 bases and J by 0 bases, with 15 bases left in between. CDR3 protein: CASSSPGVDMNTEAFF. In nucleotides, the CDR3 is TGTGCCAGCAGCTCTCCAGGAGTCGACATGAACACTGAAGCTTTCTTT.

This clone was found once. The chain uses TRBV11-1 and TRBJ2-3; a possible D gene is TRBD1 (6 bases). Germline V lookup: CDR1 SGHAT, CDR2 FQDESV (reference sequence). Trimming stripped 5 bases from V and 2 bases from J, with 17 bases between. This CDR3 contains 16 residues. The CDR3 sequence is CASSQGYRAHTDTQYF. CDR3 nucleotides: TGTGCCAGCAGCCAGGGCTACAGGGCTCACACAGATACGCAGTATTTT.

This sequence joins TRBV19 and TRBJ1-1; TRBD1 aligns across 7 bases. Trimming cost V 10 bases and J 3 bases; bases outside gene matches: 11. This CDR3 is 14 amino acids long. From germline, CDR1 is LNHDA and CDR2 SQIVND (reference sequence). CDR3 bases: TGTGCCACTAAAGAAGGGACAGTTTACACTGAAGCTTTCTTT. Translating it yields CATKEGTVYTEAFF.

This chain joins TRBV5-1 and TRBJ1-2, with 7 bases identical to TRBD1. Germline loops: CDR1 SGHRS, CDR2 YFSETQ. The CDR3 consists of 14 residues. V lost 7 bases and J lost 6; bases outside the gene matches: 12. The CDR3 protein is CASGLNTGDDGYTF. The DNA of the CDR3 is TGCGCCAGCGGGCTGAATACAGGGGACGATGGCTACACCTTC. The full variable domain, rest sourced from reference TRBV5-1 and TRBJ1-2, is KAGVTQTPRYLIKTRGQQVTLSCSPISGHRSVSWYQQTPGQGLQFLFEYFSETQRNKGNFPGRFSGRQFSNSRSEMNVSTLELGDSALYLCASGLNTGDDGYTFGSGTRLTVV.

J is TRBJ1-1 and V is TRBV12-3 or TRBV12-4, with D hard to call. V was trimmed by 5 bases and J by 9 bases, leaving 10 bases between them. The CDR3 length is 11 residues. The CDR3 sequence: CASSTSLKAFF. Here the CDR3 DNA reads TGTGCCAGCAGTACGTCCCTTAAAGCTTTCTTT.

The chain uses TRBV25-1 and TRBJ1-2; 7 nucleotides line up with TRBD1. V shed 7 bases and J 4 bases; nucleotides not matched to a gene: 9. Looked up from germline, CDR1 is MGHDK and CDR2 is SYGVNS. This CDR3 region has 14 residues. Here the CDR3 reads CASMRQGVSYGYTF. The DNA for the CDR3 is TGTGCCAGCATGAGACAGGGAGTTTCCTATGGCTACACCTTC.

This chain joins TRBV14 and TRBJ1-1; D is undetermined. The CDR3 covers 13 residues. V was shortened by 3 bases and J by 0 bases, with 5 bases between the two germline ends. Germline CDR1 is SGHDN and CDR2 is FVKESK. CDR3 protein: CASSQTMNTEAFF. In DNA, the CDR3 is TGTGCCAGCAGCCAGACAATGAACACTGAAGCTTTCTTT. The entire variable domain, with the rest obtained from reference TRBV14 and TRBJ1-1, is as follows: EAGVTQFPSHSVIEKGQTVTLRCDPISGHDNLYWYRRVMGKEIKFLLHFVKESKQDESGMPNNRFLAERTGGTYSTLKVQPAELEDSGVYFCASSQTMNTEAFFGQGTRLTVV.

The V call is TRBV11-2, the J call TRBJ1-5, with D unresolved. Trimming removed 0 bases at V and 9 bases at J, with 9 bases between. Germline CDR1 SGHAT, CDR2 FQNNGV. This CDR3 contains 13 residues. The CDR3 sequence is CASSLDPVLPQHF. The DNA for the CDR3 is TGTGCCAGCAGCTTAGACCCGGTTTTGCCCCAGCATTTT.

The V and J genes are TRBV7-2 and TRBJ1-1; no clear D gene. V lost 5 bases, J lost 11 bases, and 18 bases lay in between. The CDR3 spans 13 residues. Germline lookup yields CDR1 SGHTA and CDR2 FQGNSA. The CDR3 here is CASSVRPGFEAFF. DNA of the CDR3: TGTGCCAGCAGCGTTCGGCCGGGATTCGAGGCTTTCTTT.

V is TRBV5-1 and J is TRBJ1-1; perhaps TRBD1 as D (5 bases). The germline CDR1 and CDR2 sequences are SGHRS and YFSETQ. V was trimmed by 1 base and J by 0 bases, leaving 10 bases between them. This CDR3 has 15 amino acids. The CDR3 sequence: CASSLYGGVNTEAFF. In nucleotides, the CDR3 is TGCGCCAGCAGCTTGTACGGGGGGGTGAACACTGAAGCTTTCTTT.

J is TRBJ2-7 and V is TRBV10-1, with D perhaps matching TRBD1 (5 bases). CDR3 size: 11 residues. Germline V gives CDR1 WNHNN, CDR2 SYGVQD (reference sequence). The V end was cut by 6 bases, the J end by 12 bases, with 15 bases between. CDR3 nucleotides: TGCGCCAGCAGCATTACAGGAAGACGGTACTTC. Its translation is CASSITGRRYF.

The chain combines TRBV4-1 with TRBJ2-1; 7 bases are a match to TRBD1. This CDR3 is 17 amino acids long. J lost 0 bases, V lost 2 bases, and 7 bases had no gene match. Germline V lookup: CDR1 MGHRA, CDR2 YSYEKL. CDR3 loop: CASSQISGQISYNEQFF. The CDR3 DNA reads TGCGCCAGCAGCCAAATTTCGGGACAGATCTCCTACAATGAGCAGTTCTTC.

V usage is TRBV6-5 and J usage is TRBJ1-6, with unresolved D. V lost 5 bases, J lost 8 bases, and 16 bases lay in between. This CDR3 spans 15 amino acids. Germline-derived CDR1 and CDR2 are MNHEY and SVGAGI. The CDR3 nucleotides read TGTGCCAGCAGTAGGGTTGGGCAGGTGTATTCACCCCTCCACTTT. Translated: CASSRVGQVYSPLHF.

This rearrangement joins TRBV7-9 to TRBJ1-5; D might be TRBD1 (5 bases). Germline CDR1 is SEHNR and CDR2 is FQNEAQ (reference sequence). The germline V and J ends were trimmed by 1 base and 3 bases, with 7 bases remaining between them. The CDR3 is made up of 14 amino acids. The DNA of the CDR3 is TGTGCCAGCAGCTTAGGGGGGAACAATCAGCCCCAGCATTTT. Amino acid sequence: CASSLGGNNQPQHF.

The rearrangement links TRBV28 to TRBJ2-5; D gene ambiguous. In germline, CDR1 is MDHEN, CDR2 SYDVKM. With 5 bases removed from V and 5 bases from J, the gap between germline ends came to 15 bases. This CDR3 comprises 14 residues. CDR3 DNA: TGTGCCAGCAGTGCCGGACGGGCTCGGGAGACCCAGTACTTC. Protein: CASSAGRARETQYF.

The genes are TRBV5-1 and TRBJ1-4; D is unclear. The germline V gene encodes CDR1 SGHRS and CDR2 YFSETQ. The CDR3 has 15 residues. Trimming shortened V by 4 bases and J by 0 bases, and 10 bases separated the two germline ends. CDR3 coding DNA: TGCGCCAGCAGCGAGAACCCCGCAACTAATGAAAAACTGTTTTTT. Protein sequence: CASSENPATNEKLFF.

The V call is TRBV7-9, the J call TRBJ2-7, with D possibly called TRBD1 or TRBD2 (7 bases each). CDR3 length: 15 amino acids. Germline V gene data show CDR1 as SEHNR and CDR2 as FQNEAQ (reference sequence). Deletions cut 5 bases from V and 5 bases from J, with 19 bases between. This CDR3 reads CASSRHPRGGHEQYF. The CDR3 nucleotides read TGTGCCAGCAGCCGCCATCCCAGGGGGGGCCACGAGCAGTACTTC.